The 19 T cell receptor beta chains listed next were all sequenced from one sample in a study of T cells in Graves' hyperthyroidism and ophthalmopathy (dated by TCRdb to between 2019 and 2020). Library method: multiplex PCR. The listed sequencing device is Illumina HiSeq 2000. The TCR beta CDR3 regions were amplified from the RNA transcripts. For the first round of RT-PCR on the TCR CDR3, the HTBI primer set was used together with the Qiagen OneStep RT-PCR kit. TCRdb reanalyzed the raw reads on its own, using fastp at Q25 for trimming and MiXCR for clone calling, and kept in-frame beta chains. Each entry is one CDR3 protein sequence, shown with its most common DNA and genes. This sample comprises fewer than 750,000 distinct CDR3 sequences, 46% of them detected only once. The ten most abundant clones make up more than 7.5% of the sample. Sequenced input: peripheral blood or thyroid tissue (not recorded which). The source of these receptors is a woman aged 18-35 years with Graves' hyperthyroidism.

This clonotype showed up just a few times. Just one base apart from a much larger clone, this may be a read error. The rearrangement links TRBV6-1 to TRBJ2-7, with D unclear. The CDR3 sequence is 11 residues long. The germline gives CDR1 MNHNS, CDR2 SASEGT. V lost 5 bases, J lost 7 bases, and 9 bases lay in between. The CDR3 region is CASSSLWEQYF. DNA of the CDR3: TGTGCCAGCAGTAGCCTCTGGGAGCAGTACTTC.

The sample holds many counts of this clonotype. The V gene is TRBV5-1, the J gene TRBJ2-7, with D hard to call. Looked up from germline, CDR1 is SGHRS and CDR2 is YFSETQ. This CDR3 has 13 residues. The V gene lost 0 bases and the J gene lost 3 bases, with 7 bases spanning the gap. The CDR3 nucleotides read TGCGCCAGCAGCTTGGACCTCCACTACGAGCAGTACTTC. The encoded protein is CASSLDLHYEQYF. Using reference TRBV5-1 and TRBJ2-7 for the parts outside the CDR3, the full variable domain is KAGVTQTPRYLIKTRGQQVTLSCSPISGHRSVSWYQQTPGQGLQFLFEYFSETQRNKGNFPGRFSGRQFSNSRSEMNVSTLELGDSALYLCASSLDLHYEQYFGPGTRLTVT.

As concerns this clonotype: Lacking the conserved final phenylalanine or tryptophan, this CDR3 likely reflects a read error. J is TRBJ2-7 and V is TRBV30; TRBD2 is a possible D gene (5 bases). V was clipped by 2 bases and J by 1 base, with 15 bases between them. The germline gives CDR1 GTSNPN, CDR2 SVGIG (reference sequence). The CDR3 runs 15 residues. The CDR3 coding sequence is TGTGCCTGGAGTTTCCGTCCGGGGAAATCCTACGAGCAGTACCTC. Translating it yields CAWSFRPGKSYEQYL.

This clonotype was seen once. The chain carries TRBV24-1 and TRBJ2-3, with D uncertain. This CDR3 is built from 13 residues. The V end was cut by 4 bases, the J end by 4 bases, with 8 bases between. Looked up from germline, CDR1 is KGHDR and CDR2 is SFDVKD. The CDR3: CATSEDPSDTQYF. CDR3 in DNA: TGTGCCACCAGTGAGGACCCCTCAGATACGCAGTATTTT.

The chain couples TRBV6-1 to TRBJ2-3, with 10 bases aligning to TRBD2. This CDR3 has 14 residues. Per germline, CDR1 MNHNS and CDR2 SASEGT. The ends lost 7 bases at V and 5 bases at J; junction bases unmatched: 6. CDR3 coding DNA: TGTGCCAGCATTGCTAGCGGGAGTAGAGATACGCAGTATTTT. Encoded protein: CASIASGSRDTQYF.

This clonotype has a count of ten or more. This CDR3 is CSVEISSGANVLTF. The CDR3 DNA is TGCAGCGTTGAGATCAGCTCTGGGGCCAACGTCCTGACTTTC. The rearrangement uses TRBV29-1 and TRBJ2-6; D unresolved. V lost 3 bases and J 0 bases, leaving 6 bases between the germline ends. Germline CDR1 SQVTM, CDR2 ANQGSEA. CDR3 length: 14 amino acids.

This clonotype showed up many times. The chain recombines TRBV27 with TRBJ2-5; unclear D gene. Trimming shortened V by 7 bases and J by 5 bases, and 14 bases separated the two germline ends. The germline V gene has CDR1 MNHEY and CDR2 SMNVEV (reference sequence). CDR3 length equals 13 residues. This CDR3 reads CASTSRLMETQYF. CDR3 coding DNA: TGTGCCAGCACTTCCAGGCTCATGGAGACCCAGTACTTC.

Regarding this clonotype: No DNA is shown, since the ends of the CDR3 on it are uncertain; the CDR3 is the one TCRdb lists. V and J are TRBV29-1 and TRBJ1-5; the D call in the table, TRBD1, was not verified against the DNA. Germline CDR1 SQVTM, CDR2 ANQGSEA. Inclusive of both ends, the CDR3 amounts to 13 amino acids. CDR3 loop: CSFGEGSGQPQHF.

This clonotype was counted at least ten times. V gene TRBV2 combines with J gene TRBJ1-2, with D hard to call. The CDR3 consists of 14 residues. V shed 3 bases and J shed 6 bases, with 14 bases lying between them. The germline gives CDR1 SNHLY, CDR2 FYNNEI. CDR3 nucleotide sequence: TGTGCCAGCAGTGAGTCGCCAGGCTGGGATGGCTACACCTTC. It codes for CASSESPGWDGYTF.

Many counts were recorded for this clonotype. The rearrangement links TRBV2 to TRBJ1-1; D ambiguous. The CDR3 sequence is 14 residues long. Trimming cost V 1 base and J 1 base, with 7 bases left between them. Germline assignment: CDR1 SNHLY and CDR2 FYNNEI. CDR3 residues: CASSEDGRNTEAFF. The DNA of the CDR3 is TGTGCCAGCAGTGAAGACGGCAGGAACACTGAAGCTTTCTTT.

This clonotype was observed once. This chain connects TRBV4-1 to TRBJ1-5; D is uncertain. V was cut by 5 bases and J by 0 bases, with 5 bases left in between. The germline V gene has CDR1 MGHRA and CDR2 YSYEKL. The CDR3 covers 13 residues. Here the CDR3 reads CASSSNSNQPQHF. CDR3 sequence (DNA): TGCGCCAGCAGCTCCAATAGCAATCAGCCCCAGCATTTT.

Of note for this clonotype: This may be a read error: a much more frequent sequence differs by one nucleotide. V gene TRBV6-6 combines with J gene TRBJ2-7; a weak D match, TRBD1 (5 bases). The V end was cut by 5 bases, the J end by 4 bases, with 12 bases between. This CDR3 spans 13 amino acids. Germline CDR1 reads MNHNY; CDR2 reads SVGAGI (reference sequence). For the CDR3, the DNA is TGTGCCAGCAGTGATGGGGCTATGTACGAGCAGTACTTC. It is translated as CASSDGAMYEQYF.

This chain joins TRBV20-1 and TRBJ1-1, with 10 bases identical to TRBD1. V gave up 4 bases and J gave up 4 bases; unmatched junction bases: 6. Germline V gene lookup returns CDR1 DFQATT and CDR2 SNEGSKA (reference sequence). The CDR3 loop spans 14 amino acids. Here the CDR3 reads CSATDRGPGTEAFF. The CDR3 nucleotides read TGCAGTGCTACCGACAGGGGGCCGGGCACTGAAGCTTTCTTT.

This clonotype was detected ten times or more. The chain joins TRBV6-5 to TRBJ2-7, with TRBD2 as a possible D gene (6 bases). Germline V gene data show CDR1 as MNHEY and CDR2 as SVGAGI. V was trimmed by 8 bases and J by 7 bases, leaving 15 bases between them. The CDR3 is made up of 12 amino acids. The DNA for the CDR3 is TGTGCCAGCCGCAGGAGGGTTGGGGAGCAGTACTTC. Protein: CASRRRVGEQYF.

The chain combines TRBV29-1 with TRBJ1-1; D call uncertain. Trimming left V 0 bases short and J 3 bases short, with 11 bases between. The V gene's germline CDR1 is SQVTM and CDR2 ANQGSEA. The CDR3 has 14 residues. The CDR3 sequence is CSVEDGLPHTEAFF. The CDR3 DNA reads TGCAGCGTTGAAGATGGGTTGCCCCACACTGAAGCTTTCTTT.

In the case of this clonotype: Since the CDR3 does not end with the conserved phenylalanine or tryptophan, this likely comes from a read error. Because the CDR3's place on the DNA is in doubt, the DNA is left out and the CDR3 is given as listed by TCRdb. The rearrangement uses TRBV7-9 and TRBJ1-2; the listed D gene, TRBD1, was not tested against the DNA. Germline V CDR1 and CDR2: SEHNR, FQNEAQ (reference sequence). The CDR3 sequence runs 15 residues, both termini included. The CDR3 here is CASSPGQGAAMATQS.

Worth noting for this clonotype: Mismatch with germline at one junction end may stem from a read error. The rearrangement uses TRBV7-2 and TRBJ2-7; D gene unclear. The CDR3 runs to 15 residues. CDR1 SGHTA and CDR2 FQGNSA come from the germline V gene. The CDR3 bases are TGCGCCAGCAGCTTAAGCGCCCACTATGGCTACGAGCAGTACTTC. Its protein product is CASSLSAHYGYEQYF. Filled out from reference TRBV7-2 and TRBJ2-7, the complete variable domain reads GAGVSQSPSNKVTEKGKDVELRCDPISGHTALYWYRQSLGQGLEFLIYFQGNSAPDKSGLPSDRFSAERTGGSVSTLTIQRTQQEDSAVYLCASSLSAHYGYEQYFGPGTRLTVT.

This clonotype has just a few counts. V and J are TRBV20-1 and TRBJ2-7, with 8 bases that match TRBD2. Trimming removed 0 bases from V and 12 bases from J; junction bases left unmatched: 10. CDR3 length: 13 residues. The germline V gene encodes CDR1 DFQATT and CDR2 SNEGSKA (reference sequence). The CDR3 nucleotides read TGCAGTGCTAGAGAGGCTAGCGGGCCTGAGGGGTACTTC. Its translation: CSAREASGPEGYF.

This chain uses TRBV20-1 with TRBJ1-5; D remains ambiguous. The end of the DNA is better explained by TRBJ2-3, so the J call may be wrong. The CDR3 has 15 residues. Germline loops: CDR1 DFQATT, CDR2 SNEGSKA (reference sequence). The chain's CDR3 is CSARDGEAITDTQYF. DNA for the CDR3: TGCAGTGCTAGAGATGGCGAGGCAATCACAGATACGCAGTATTTT.